Below are 10 T cell receptor beta chains sequenced from a single sample in a study of shared clonotypes between healthy human individuals. Measured with immunoSEQ multiplex PCR; TCRdb has only the in-frame clones, and not every one. The sample lists approximately 2,000,000 clones, 85% to 95% occurring once. Sequenced: naive CD4+ T cells from PBMCs. Described subset: CD45RA+ positively selected. These receptors were collected from a man aged 18-30 years in good health. Some clones in this sample may be carry-over from other donors' samples.

This clone was seen once. The V gene is TRBV11-1, the J gene TRBJ1-2; possibly TRBD1 for D (5 bases). The CDR3 spans 13 residues. The ends were cut back, 5 bases at V and 0 bases at J, with 7 bases in the middle. Germline V gene sequence: CDR1 SGHAT, CDR2 FQDESV (reference sequence). CDR3 amino acids: CASSATANYGYTF. The CDR3 DNA reads as TGTGCCAGCAGCGCGACAGCTAACTATGGCTACACCTTC.

The gene calls are TRBV11-3 and TRBJ2-1, with TRBD2 matching over 7 bases. CDR3 size: 16 residues. Germline CDR1 reads SGHNT; CDR2 reads YENEEA. V was pared by 5 bases and J by 4 bases, with 11 bases of the junction left unmatched. The CDR3 DNA reads TGTGCCAGCAGCGTGGGAGGGGTGGGCCCATACAATGAGCAGTTCTTC. This translates into CASSVGGVGPYNEQFF.

The rearrangement joins TRBV5-5 to TRBJ1-1; maybe TRBD1 (5 bases). The CDR3 covers 15 residues. V gave up 3 bases and J gave up 3 bases, with 15 bases separating them. The germline V gene has CDR1 SGHKS and CDR2 YYEKEE (reference sequence). The CDR3 nucleotides read TGTGCCAGCAGCTGGGCCCCCTTGGGGGACACTGAAGCTTTCTTT. Amino acid sequence: CASSWAPLGDTEAFF.

V usage is TRBV29-1 and J usage is TRBJ1-1; the D is unclear. The V and J ends lost 4 bases and 3 bases respectively, with 12 bases between them. The germline V gene has CDR1 SQVTM and CDR2 ANQGSEA. There are 13 residues in the CDR3. CDR3 loop: CSVVGRTYTEAFF. For the CDR3, the DNA is TGCAGCGTTGTAGGCAGAACGTACACTGAAGCTTTCTTT.

V gene TRBV18 combines with J gene TRBJ2-1, with TRBD1 matching over 10 bases. The CDR3 spans 15 residues. Per the germline V gene, CDR1 is KGHSH and CDR2 is LQKENI. With V trimmed by 5 bases and J by 4 bases, 5 bases remained unmatched. The chain's CDR3 is CASSSTGGEYNEQFF. The CDR3 nucleotides read TGTGCCAGCTCATCGACAGGGGGCGAGTACAATGAGCAGTTCTTC.

The chain joins TRBV28 to TRBJ1-5, with TRBD1 identical over 11 bases. Per the germline V gene, CDR1 is MDHEN and CDR2 is SYDVKM. This CDR3 spans 18 amino acids. V lost 5 bases to trimming and J lost 0 bases; unmatched junction nucleotides: 9. In nucleotides, the CDR3 is TGTGCCAGCAGTCCGAGGACAGGGGGCGAATATAGCAATCAGCCCCAGCATTTT. It is translated as CASSPRTGGEYSNQPQHF.

The CDR3 DNA sequence: TGTGCCAGTAGCCGGGGGCCCTCTAACTATGGCTACACCTTC. Amino acids: CASSRGPSNYGYTF. This sequence joins TRBV28 and TRBJ1-2, with TRBD1 as a possible D gene (6 bases). V shed 9 bases and J shed 0 bases, with 14 bases lying between them. The CDR3 covers 14 residues. The V gene's germline CDR1 is MDHEN and CDR2 SYDVKM.

The genes are TRBV14 and TRBJ2-1; 8 bases match TRBD2. The CDR3 loop spans 14 amino acids. Germline CDR1 and CDR2: SGHDN and FVKESK. V shed 4 bases and J 6 bases; nucleotides not matched to a gene: 5. CDR3 coding DNA: TGTGCCAGCAGCCTTCGCGGGAGGTTCAATGAGCAGTTCTTC. Translation gives CASSLRGRFNEQFF.

A single count supports this clone. The rearrangement joins TRBV6-5 to TRBJ1-2; 8 positions agree with TRBD1. Germline V lookup: CDR1 MNHEY, CDR2 SVGAGI. After removal of 5 bases from V and 2 bases from J, the junction contained 7 bases not matched to a gene. The CDR3 runs 15 residues. CDR3 nucleotides: TGTGCCAGCAGTCAAACAGGGGGGACAAACTATGGCTACACCTTC. Its protein is CASSQTGGTNYGYTF.

This rearrangement joins TRBV19 to TRBJ2-1; TRBD2 might be the D (6 bases). The CDR3 totals 13 residues. Germline values: CDR1 LNHDA, CDR2 SQIVND (reference sequence). Between the trimmed V and J ends, which lost 4 bases and 4 bases, there was a span of 8 bases. CDR3 in DNA: TGTGCCAGTAGTAACCGGGGGTACAATGAGCAGTTCTTC. This translates into CASSNRGYNEQFF. Filled out from reference TRBV19 and TRBJ2-1, the complete variable domain reads DGGITQSPKYLFRKEGQNVTLSCEQNLNHDAMYWYRQDPGQGLRLIYYSQIVNDFQKGDIAEGYSVSREKKESFPLTVTSAQKNPTAFYLCASSNRGYNEQFFGPGTRLTVL.